The 16 T cell receptor beta chains given below trace back to one sample, sequenced in a study of cytomegalovirus exposure and HLA in healthy donors. With 60 Vbeta and 13 Jbeta primers, the PCR was carried out. This table comes from immunoSEQ multiplex PCR, and its TCRdb copy is limited to in-frame clones, with some not included. The table records about 74,000 clones, around 70% of them present only once. Specimen: PBMCs. Receptors were obtained from a woman between 40 and 55 years old in good health and CMV-seropositive.

This clone appeared once. The chain carries TRBV5-1 and TRBJ1-2; D is uncertain. Trimming stripped 3 bases from V and 8 bases from J, with 14 bases between. This CDR3 is built from 13 residues. Germline values: CDR1 SGHRS, CDR2 YFSETQ. CDR3 DNA: TGCGCCAGCAGCTATTCATCCGACTGGGGCTACACCTTC. Protein: CASSYSSDWGYTF.

The rearrangement joins TRBV29-1 to TRBJ2-7, with D possibly TRBD1 on 6 matching bases. The CDR3 has 14 residues. Germline V gene data show CDR1 as SQVTM and CDR2 as ANQGSEA. V lost 2 bases to trimming and J lost 0 bases, with 11 bases between them. This chain's CDR3 is CSVESTGTSYEQYF. The CDR3 nucleotides are TGCAGCGTTGAATCAACAGGGACCTCCTACGAGCAGTACTTC.

The rearrangement uses TRBV9 and TRBJ2-2; tentatively, D is TRBD2 (6 bases). CDR1 SGDLS and CDR2 YYNGEE come from the germline V gene. The CDR3 extends over 16 amino acids. Trimming removed 4 bases at V and 4 bases at J, with 17 bases between. In DNA, the CDR3 is TGTGCCAGCAGCATTCAGGACTACCTCGCCACCGGGGAGCTGTTTTTT. Translating gives CASSIQDYLATGELFF.

The gene calls are TRBV6-1 and TRBJ1-1; D is unclear. Germline V gene sequence: CDR1 MNHNS, CDR2 SASEGT. The CDR3 extends over 14 amino acids. V was shortened by 5 bases and J by 3 bases, with 13 bases between the two germline ends. The CDR3 region is CASSFTDKDTEAFF. In nucleotides, the CDR3 is TGTGCCAGCAGTTTTACCGACAAGGACACTGAAGCTTTCTTT.

This chain links TRBV15 with TRBJ2-7; TRBD1 matches at 10 bases. CDR1 is LNHNV, CDR2 YYDKDF, per germline (reference sequence). With V trimmed by 3 bases and J by 4 bases, 6 bases remained unmatched. This CDR3 contains 15 residues. The CDR3 DNA sequence: TGTGCCACCAGCAGCGGACAGGGGGGTTCGTACGAGCAGTACTTC. This codes for CATSSGQGGSYEQYF.

V is TRBV30 and J is TRBJ2-7, with TRBD2 identical over 9 bases. V shed 7 bases and J 7 bases; nucleotides not matched to a gene: 8. This CDR3 is built from 12 residues. From germline, CDR1 is GTSNPN and CDR2 SVGIG (reference sequence). The CDR3 here is CAYRSGSFEQYF. CDR3 nucleotides: TGTGCCTACCGTAGCGGGAGTTTTGAGCAGTACTTC.

The chain recombines TRBV30 with TRBJ1-6; D might be TRBD1 (5 bases). This CDR3 region has 15 residues. Looked up from germline, CDR1 is GTSNPN and CDR2 is SVGIG (reference sequence). Trimming removed 6 bases at V and 9 bases at J, with 21 bases between. The CDR3 DNA sequence: TGTGCCTGCCCGGCGGGAACCGGGGGGACTTCACCCCTCCACTTT. This translates into CACPAGTGGTSPLHF.

This clone was seen a few times. The chain carries TRBV15 and TRBJ1-2; D might be TRBD1 (5 bases). CDR1 and CDR2 (germline): LNHNV, YYDKDF (reference sequence). The CDR3 consists of 14 residues. Trimming pared 5 bases from V and 2 bases from J, leaving 12 bases between. The CDR3: CATSPGNPNYGYTF. The CDR3 DNA reads TGTGCCACCAGCCCAGGGAACCCAAACTATGGCTACACCTTC.

V usage is TRBV7-3 and J usage is TRBJ1-1; 7 positions agree with TRBD1. CDR3 length: 13 residues. Unmatched junction bases numbered 1, after V lost 2 bases and J lost 4 bases. Germline-derived CDR1 and CDR2 are SGHTA and FQGTGA. This CDR3 reads CASSLQGGTEAFF. CDR3 bases: TGTGCCAGCAGCTTACAGGGGGGCACTGAAGCTTTCTTT. Supplemented by reference TRBV7-3 and TRBJ1-1, the full variable domain reads GAGVSQTPSNKVTEKGKYVELRCDPISGHTALYWYRQSLGQGPEFLIYFQGTGAADDSGLPNDRFFAVRPEGSVSTLKIQRTERGDSAVYLCASSLQGGTEAFFGQGTRLTVV.

The chain carries TRBV29-1 and TRBJ1-1; TRBD1 aligns across 8 bases. With V trimmed by 4 bases and J by 0 bases, 13 bases remained unmatched. The CDR3 runs to 17 residues. Per germline, CDR1 SQVTM and CDR2 ANQGSEA. The chain's CDR3 is CSVGPGGAFGVNTEAFF. In nucleotides, the CDR3 is TGCAGCGTTGGTCCAGGGGGCGCATTTGGGGTGAACACTGAAGCTTTCTTT.

The chain combines TRBV28 with TRBJ1-1; a weak D match, TRBD1 (5 bases). V lost 4 bases to trimming and J lost 1 base, with 7 bases between them. The CDR3 contains 13 residues. Germline V gives CDR1 MDHEN, CDR2 SYDVKM. CDR3 nucleotide sequence: TGTGCCAGCAGTTGGACACAGAACACTGAAGCTTTCTTT. Translating it yields CASSWTQNTEAFF.

This clone was counted a few times. This chain uses TRBV18 with TRBJ2-1; 9 positions agree with TRBD2. The junction had 8 bases not matched to a gene; V was cut back by 3 bases and J by 8 bases. The CDR3 is 15 amino acids. Germline CDR1 KGHSH, CDR2 LQKENI. The CDR3: CASSPGLAGFDEQFF. CDR3 in DNA: TGTGCCAGCTCACCTGGCCTAGCGGGGTTCGATGAGCAGTTCTTC.

Details on this clone: At one boundary the junction diverges from the germline segment, which might be a read error. CDR3 sequence: CASSPRTDGATRYF. CDR3 DNA sequence: TGCGCCAGCAGCCCCCGGACGGATGGGGCGACCCGGTACTTC. This sequence joins TRBV5-1 and TRBJ2-5, with a weak D call TRBD1 (5 bases). The CDR3 extends over 14 amino acids. CDR1 and CDR2 from the germline V gene are SGHRS and YFSETQ.

The V gene is TRBV6-1, the J gene TRBJ2-7; D may be TRBD2 (5 bases). V was shortened by 8 bases and J by 6 bases, with 23 bases between the two germline ends. The CDR3 spans 15 residues. Germline loops: CDR1 MNHNS, CDR2 SASEGT. The CDR3 nucleotides read TGTGCCAGCCCCAGCACGGGGAAAGGGCCCTCCGAGCAGTACTTC. Residues: CASPSTGKGPSEQYF.

The chain's CDR3 is CASNGLAGWTDTQYF. The DNA for the CDR3 is TGTGCCAGCAACGGGCTAGCGGGATGGACAGATACGCAGTATTTT. The chain combines TRBV2 with TRBJ2-3; TRBD2 matches at 9 bases. Germline V gene lookup returns CDR1 SNHLY and CDR2 FYNNEI. This CDR3 spans 15 amino acids. J gave up 3 bases and V 7 bases, and 8 bases lay outside the gene matches.

This clone has a handful of counts. This chain links TRBV7-2 with TRBJ1-5; TRBD1 matches at 10 bases. The CDR3 extends over 15 amino acids. V lost 5 bases, J lost 4 bases, and 5 bases stayed unmatched. The germline gives CDR1 SGHTA, CDR2 FQGNSA. CDR3 DNA sequence: TGTGCCAGCAGCGCGACAGGGGGCTCAAATCAGCCCCAGCATTTT. This gives the protein CASSATGGSNQPQHF.